Listed below are T cell receptor beta chains from one sample, sequenced in a study of T cells in Graves' hyperthyroidism and ophthalmopathy. From the multiplex PCR reads, TCRdb called clonotypes with MiXCR, one entry per CDR3 protein. Among hundreds of thousands of distinct CDR3 sequences listed, around 42% were seen once. The specimen was peripheral blood or thyroid tissue (not recorded which). The receptors come from a young woman with Graves' hyperthyroidism. Both conserved end residues are part of each CDR3. The D gene is left open where the match is weak. The listing skips clone size in some rows; elsewhere it reads once, few, many or a size class.

CDR3aa: CSASGTQTQYF; CDR3nt: TGCAGTGCTAGTGGGACACAGACCCAGTACTTC; j_gene: TRBJ2-5; d_gene: .; abundance: .; v_gene: TRBV20-1
CDR3aa: CAIPHGQEAFF; CDR3nt: TGTGCCATCCCACATGGACAGGAAGCTTTCTTT; j_gene: TRBJ1-1; d_gene: .; abundance: few; v_gene: TRBV10-3
CDR3aa: CAISVEKGNTEAFF; CDR3nt: TGTGCCATCAGCGTTGAGAAGGGCAACACTGAAGCTTTCTTT; j_gene: TRBJ1-1; d_gene: .; abundance: .; v_gene: TRBV10-3
CDR3aa: CSAHFRDKNPPQHF; CDR3nt: TGCAGCGCTCATTTCCGGGACAAAAATCCACCCCAGCATTTT; j_gene: TRBJ1-5; d_gene: .; abundance: many; v_gene: TRBV29-1
CDR3aa: CASSRRTGYTEAFF; CDR3nt: TGCGCCAGCAGCCGGCGGACAGGCTACACTGAAGCTTTCTTT; j_gene: TRBJ1-1; d_gene: TRBD1; abundance: few; v_gene: TRBV4-3
CDR3aa: CASSPPGGTGVGYTF; CDR3nt: TGTGCCAGCAGCCCTCCTGGAGGGACAGGGGTTGGCTACACCTTC; j_gene: TRBJ1-2; d_gene: TRBD1; abundance: .; v_gene: TRBV4-2
CDR3aa: CASSPYDRGTLKQPQHF; CDR3nt: TGTGCCAGTAGTCCATATGACAGGGGTACCCTGAAGCAGCCCCAGCATTTT; j_gene: TRBJ1-5; d_gene: TRBD1; abundance: .; v_gene: TRBV19
CDR3aa: CARGSANSPLHF; CDR3nt: TGTGCTAGAGGGTCCGCAAATTCACCCCTCCACTTT; j_gene: TRBJ1-6; d_gene: .; abundance: .; v_gene: TRBV25-1
CDR3aa: CAIKTGDFTEAFF; CDR3nt: TGTGCCATCAAGACAGGGGATTTCACTGAAGCTTTCTTT; j_gene: TRBJ1-1; d_gene: TRBD1; abundance: many; v_gene: TRBV10-3
CDR3aa: CASTDRGWEGETQYF; CDR3nt: TGTGCCAGCACCGACAGGGGATGGGAGGGGGAGACCCAGTACTTC; j_gene: TRBJ2-5; d_gene: .; abundance: .; v_gene: TRBV2
CDR3aa: CASSYQPGARNSPLHF; CDR3nt: TGTGCCAGCAGTTACCAGCCCGGGGCGCGGAATTCACCCCTCCACTTT; j_gene: TRBJ1-6; d_gene: .; abundance: .; v_gene: TRBV7-3
CDR3aa: CSASLRLSGANVLTF; CDR3nt: TGCAGTGCTAGCCTCCGTCTCTCTGGGGCCAACGTCCTGACTTTC; j_gene: TRBJ2-6; d_gene: .; abundance: few; v_gene: TRBV20-1
CDR3aa: CASSPGTTQETQYF; CDR3nt: TGCGCCAGCAGCCCCGGGACAACCCAGGAGACCCAGTACTTC; j_gene: TRBJ2-5; d_gene: .; abundance: few; v_gene: TRBV5-1
CDR3aa: CSARRGAGSPLHF; CDR3nt: TGCAGTGCTAGGAGGGGGGCAGGTTCACCCCTCCACTTT; j_gene: TRBJ1-6; d_gene: .; abundance: .; v_gene: TRBV20-1
CDR3aa: CASRNRGNSEAFF; CDR3nt: TGTGCCAGCCGGAACAGGGGGAATTCTGAAGCTTTCTTT; j_gene: TRBJ1-1; d_gene: TRBD1; abundance: once; v_gene: TRBV2
CDR3aa: CASSGLQAAYNEQFF; CDR3nt: TGTGCCAGCAGCGGACTGCAGGCAGCCTACAATGAGCAGTTCTTC; j_gene: TRBJ2-1; d_gene: .; abundance: .; v_gene: TRBV7-9
CDR3aa: CSARDLGYSNQPQHF; CDR3nt: TGCAGTGCTAGAGATCTGGGCTATAGCAATCAGCCCCAGCATTTT; j_gene: TRBJ1-5; d_gene: .; abundance: once; v_gene: TRBV20-1
CDR3aa: CASRQGELGNQPQHF; CDR3nt: TGCGCCAGCAGACAGGGGGAGCTTGGCAATCAGCCCCAGCATTTT; j_gene: TRBJ1-5; d_gene: TRBD1; abundance: .; v_gene: TRBV10-2
CDR3aa: CASSLGEEQYF; CDR3nt: TGTGCCAGCAGCTTAGGGGAGGAGCAGTACTTC; j_gene: TRBJ2-7; d_gene: .; abundance: many; v_gene: TRBV7-6
CDR3aa: CASSPGYSPLHF; CDR3nt: TGTGCCAGCAGTCCAGGGTATTCACCCCTCCACTTT; j_gene: TRBJ1-6; d_gene: .; abundance: many; v_gene: TRBV7-9
CDR3aa: CATSDLATGKYGYTF; CDR3nt: TGTGCCACCAGTGATTTGGCTACAGGGAAATATGGCTACACCTTC; j_gene: TRBJ1-2; d_gene: .; abundance: .; v_gene: TRBV24-1
CDR3aa: CASSESGPRNTEAFF; CDR3nt: TGTGCCAGCAGTGAATCGGGCCCGAGGAACACTGAAGCTTTCTTT; j_gene: TRBJ1-1; d_gene: .; abundance: many; v_gene: TRBV6-1
CDR3aa: CSASPVLGGSRETQYF; CDR3nt: TGCAGTGCTAGCCCCGTTTTAGGCGGGAGTCGGGAGACCCAGTACTTC; j_gene: TRBJ2-5; d_gene: TRBD2; abundance: .; v_gene: TRBV20-1
CDR3aa: CAISGDSAYGYTF; CDR3nt: TGTGCCATCAGTGGGGACAGCGCCTATGGCTACACCTTC; j_gene: TRBJ1-2; d_gene: TRBD1; abundance: .; v_gene: TRBV10-3
CDR3aa: CASSQEGGGSSYEQYF; CDR3nt: TGCGCCAGCAGCCAAGAAGGGGGCGGGAGCTCCTACGAGCAGTACTTC; j_gene: TRBJ2-7; d_gene: .; abundance: once; v_gene: TRBV7-9
CDR3aa: CASSQPRGYEQYF; CDR3nt: TGCGCCAGCAGCCAACCACGGGGCTACGAGCAGTACTTC; j_gene: TRBJ2-7; d_gene: .; abundance: few; v_gene: TRBV4-3
CDR3aa: CADPTRDSRNSPLHF; CDR3nt: TGTGCCGATCCCACCCGGGACAGCCGTAATTCACCCCTCCACTTT; j_gene: TRBJ1-6; d_gene: TRBD1; abundance: few; v_gene: TRBV19
CDR3aa: CASSRRDSLWNTEAFF; CDR3nt: TGTGCCAGCAGCCGTCGGGACAGCCTATGGAACACTGAAGCTTTCTTT; j_gene: TRBJ1-1; d_gene: TRBD1; abundance: .; v_gene: TRBV7-2
CDR3aa: CAISLWDRSFSSPLHF; CDR3nt: TGTGCCATCAGTTTATGGGACAGGTCCTTTAGCTCACCCCTCCACTTT; j_gene: TRBJ1-6; d_gene: TRBD1; abundance: .; v_gene: TRBV10-3
CDR3aa: CASSQFPRNTEAFF; CDR3nt: TGTGCCAGCAGCCAATTTCCACGGAACACTGAAGCTTTCTTT; j_gene: TRBJ1-1; d_gene: .; abundance: .; v_gene: TRBV2
CDR3aa: CASSMVDRGYGYTF; CDR3nt: TGTGCCAGTAGTATGGTGGACAGGGGGTATGGCTACACCTTC; j_gene: TRBJ1-2; d_gene: TRBD1; abundance: .; v_gene: TRBV19
CDR3aa: CASSGRLAGGSDYEQYF; CDR3nt: TGTGCCAGCAGTGGCAGACTAGCGGGGGGGTCTGACTACGAGCAGTACTTC; j_gene: TRBJ2-7; d_gene: TRBD2; abundance: few; v_gene: TRBV7-3
CDR3aa: CASTPGVVFGYTF; CDR3nt: TGTGCCAGTACCCCCGGGGTGGTTTTTGGCTACACCTTC; j_gene: TRBJ1-2; d_gene: .; abundance: .; v_gene: TRBV19
CDR3aa: CASSLVGRRSEQYF; CDR3nt: TGTGCCAGCAGCTTAGTGGGGCGCAGGTCCGAGCAGTACTTC; j_gene: TRBJ2-7; d_gene: .; abundance: .; v_gene: TRBV7-9
CDR3aa: CATSGDSNQPRHF; CDR3nt: TGTGCCACCAGTGGGGACAGCAATCAGCCCCGGCATTTT; j_gene: TRBJ1-5; d_gene: TRBD1; abundance: .; v_gene: TRBV24-1
CDR3aa: CASTLPGAIQETQYF; CDR3nt: TGTGCCAGCACCCTACCGGGGGCAATCCAAGAGACCCAGTACTTC; j_gene: TRBJ2-5; d_gene: .; abundance: .; v_gene: TRBV2
CDR3aa: CASSSGQGGNEQYF; CDR3nt: TGTGCCAGCAGCTCGGGACAGGGAGGAAACGAGCAGTACTTC; j_gene: TRBJ2-7; d_gene: TRBD1; abundance: many; v_gene: TRBV2
CDR3aa: CSAKMTGGEQYF; CDR3nt: TGCAGTGCTAAGATGACAGGGGGCGAGCAGTACTTC; j_gene: TRBJ2-7; d_gene: TRBD1; abundance: .; v_gene: TRBV20-1
CDR3aa: CAISDDNEGQGTHF; CDR3nt: TGTGCCATCAGTGACGACAACGAAGGACAGGGGACCCACTTC; j_gene: TRBJ2-7; d_gene: TRBD1; abundance: .; v_gene: TRBV10-3
CDR3aa: CAISESQGQDSPLHF; CDR3nt: TGTGCCATCAGTGAGTCGCAGGGTCAGGATTCACCCCTCCACTTT; j_gene: TRBJ1-6; d_gene: .; abundance: many; v_gene: TRBV10-3
CDR3aa: CASSKLGQGEETQYF; CDR3nt: TGTGCCAGCAGTAAGCTTGGACAGGGCGAAGAGACCCAGTACTTC; j_gene: TRBJ2-5; d_gene: TRBD1; abundance: .; v_gene: TRBV12-3/TRBV12-4
CDR3aa: CASSQGGSPLHF; CDR3nt: TGTGCCAGCAGCCAGGGGGGATCACCCCTCCACTTT; j_gene: TRBJ1-6; d_gene: TRBD1; abundance: many; v_gene: TRBV9
CDR3aa: CASSHRDGLNTEAFF; CDR3nt: TGTGCCAGCAGCCACCGGGACGGACTGAACACTGAAGCTTTCTTT; j_gene: TRBJ1-1; d_gene: .; abundance: few; v_gene: TRBV11-3
CDR3aa: CASSVGPGLRRAGETQYF; CDR3nt: TGTGCCAGCAGCGTAGGTCCAGGGCTAAGGAGGGCGGGGGAGACCCAGTACTTC; j_gene: TRBJ2-5; d_gene: .; abundance: .; v_gene: TRBV9
CDR3aa: CASSQDLGGRSGANVLTF; CDR3nt: TGCGCCAGCAGCCAAGATCTTGGCGGGAGGTCAGGGGCCAACGTCCTGACTTTC; j_gene: TRBJ2-6; d_gene: TRBD2; abundance: .; v_gene: TRBV4-3
CDR3aa: CASTAIINYGYTF; CDR3nt: TGTGCCAGCACGGCAATTATTAACTATGGCTACACCTTC; j_gene: TRBJ1-2; d_gene: .; abundance: .; v_gene: TRBV2
CDR3aa: CASTWGGYNSPLHF; CDR3nt: TGTGCCAGTACCTGGGGAGGCTATAATTCACCCCTCCACTTT; j_gene: TRBJ1-6; d_gene: .; abundance: many; v_gene: TRBV19
CDR3aa: CASLAPSTEAFF; CDR3nt: TGTGCCAGCTTGGCTCCGAGCACTGAAGCTTTCTTT; j_gene: TRBJ1-1; d_gene: .; abundance: .; v_gene: TRBV7-2
CDR3aa: CASSLQQPQGNTEAFF; CDR3nt: TGTGCCAGCAGTTTACAACAGCCTCAGGGGAACACTGAAGCTTTCTTT; j_gene: TRBJ1-1; d_gene: .; abundance: .; v_gene: TRBV12-3/TRBV12-4
CDR3aa: CASSSGVFTYEQYF; CDR3nt: TGTGCCAGCAGCTCAGGGGTATTTACCTACGAGCAGTACTTC; j_gene: TRBJ2-7; d_gene: .; abundance: .; v_gene: TRBV7-2